The 5 T cell receptor beta chains presented below share a single source sample, sequenced in a study of T cell clonality in common variable immunodeficiency. Libraries were prepared by immunoSEQ multiplex PCR; TCRdb keeps only in-frame clonotypes and omits some of them. The sample includes tens of thousands of clones, none of them occurring once. The sequenced sample was peripheral blood mononuclear cells. These TCRs come from a person between 18 and 75 years old in good health.

This clone was seen at least ten times. The observed sequence ends 3 residues before the CDR3 terminus, with the missing tail filled in from the germline J gene. The chain joins TRBV20-1 to TRBJ1-2, with TRBD1 identical over 10 bases. The CDR3 sequence is 12 residues long. Germline CDR1 and CDR2: DFQATT and SNEGSKA (reference sequence). Trimming removed 5 bases from V and 4 bases from J; junction bases left unmatched: 1. The CDR3 bases that were read are TGCAGTGCTTGGACAGGGGGCTATGGC. The encoded protein is CSAWTGGYG. The entire CDR3 protein reads CSAWTGGYGYTF.

This clone was recorded at least ten times. The read ends 3 residues shy of where the CDR3 ends; the end is completed using the germline J gene. The chain is built from TRBV19 and TRBJ2-5, with a weak D call TRBD2 (6 bases). The CDR3 has 16 amino acids. V was trimmed by 7 bases and J by 5 bases, leaving 23 bases between them. Per germline, CDR1 LNHDA and CDR2 SQIVND (reference sequence). CDR3 DNA, as far as it was read: TGTGCCAGTACCCCCCGGGCGGGAAGCACCCGGGAGACC. This sequence encodes CASTPRAGSTRET. The entire CDR3 protein reads CASTPRAGSTRETQYF.

This clone was seen at least ten times. The CDR3 goes on 3 residues after the read ends, and that part is filled in from the germline J gene. The V and J genes are TRBV6-4 and TRBJ2-3; tentative D call: TRBD1 (8 bases). Trimming pared 5 bases from V and 4 bases from J, leaving 16 bases between. The CDR3 extends over 15 amino acids. The germline V gene has CDR1 MRHNA and CDR2 SNTAGT. The CDR3 sequence: CASSPDREGADTQYF. The sequenced CDR3 bases are TGTGCCAGCAGTCCGGACAGGGAGGGGGCAGATACG.

This clone occurred many times. The junction and the germline gene differ at one end; a read error may be behind it. The CDR3 end falls 3 residues outside the read, so it is completed with the germline J gene. The chain joins TRBV7-7 to TRBJ1-6, with 7 positions matching TRBD1. Germline V gene data show CDR1 as SSHAT and CDR2 as FNYEAQ (reference sequence). This CDR3 comprises 13 residues. Incomplete CDR3 DNA: TGTGCTAGCAGCCGGGACAGAAATTCACCC. Translated, it gives CASSRDRNSP. Given in full, the CDR3 is CASSRDRNSPLHF.

This clone was observed at least ten times. The read comes to an end 3 residues before the CDR3 does, leaving the germline J gene to fill in the end. The chain employs TRBV6-1 and TRBJ2-7, with a weak D call TRBD1 (6 bases). Looked up from germline, CDR1 is MNHNS and CDR2 is SASEGT. V dropped 1 base and J dropped 5 bases, with 15 bases sitting between them. This CDR3 is built from 15 residues. The CDR3 reads CASSEGARGHNEQYF. CDR3 DNA, as far as it was read: TGTGCCAGCAGTGAAGGGGCAAGGGGACATAACGAG.